This T cell receptor beta chain was sequenced during a study of T-cell memory formation after mild COVID-19. From the 5' RACE reads, TCRdb called clonotypes with MiXCR, one entry per CDR3 protein. The sample yields hundreds of thousands of distinct CDR3 sequences, roughly 20% seen once. This CDR3 comprises 16 residues. The ends lost 3 bases at V and 9 bases at J; junction bases unmatched: 12. From germline, CDR1 is SGHVS and CDR2 FQNEAQ. V gene TRBV7-8 combines with J gene TRBJ2-1; TRBD2 agrees at 9 bases. The clonotype comes from an adult woman who had mild COVID-19 (a few samples of this study predate the infection). Cell type and time point are not known. Material: PBMCs or a T cell subset sorted from them (not recorded which). The CDR3 sequence: CASSFLWGGGAREQFF. The CDR3 coding sequence is TGTGCCAGCAGCTTCCTCTGGGGCGGGGGGGCCCGTGAGCAGTTCTTC.